This T cell receptor (beta chain) originates from a study of cytomegalovirus exposure and HLA in healthy donors. Profiled with immunoSEQ multiplex PCR; TCRdb holds only in-frame clones, not every one. The sample lists 190,000 or so clones, 80% to 85% occurring once. Sequencing was performed on PBMCs. The TCR was taken from a woman under 30 in good health and CMV-seropositive.

CDR3 amino acids: CASSLIENTGELFF. DNA for the CDR3: TGTGCCAGCAGCTTAATAGAGAACACCGGGGAGCTGTTTTTT. This chain links TRBV7-6 with TRBJ2-2; D remains unclear. Germline-derived CDR1 and CDR2 are SGHVS and FNYEAQ. The CDR3 has 14 residues. The V end lost 2 bases, the J end lost 1 base, and 5 bases lay between the germline ends.